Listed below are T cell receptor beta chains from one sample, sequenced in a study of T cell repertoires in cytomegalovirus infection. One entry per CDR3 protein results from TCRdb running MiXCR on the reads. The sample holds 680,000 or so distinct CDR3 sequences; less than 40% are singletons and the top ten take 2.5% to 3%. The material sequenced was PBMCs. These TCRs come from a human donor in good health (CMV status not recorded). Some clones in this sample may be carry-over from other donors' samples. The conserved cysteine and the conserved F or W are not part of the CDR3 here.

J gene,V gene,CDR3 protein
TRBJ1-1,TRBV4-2,ASSQGSLNTEAF
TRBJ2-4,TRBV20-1,SARKTGRNIQY
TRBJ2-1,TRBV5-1,ASSLALRADDYNEQF
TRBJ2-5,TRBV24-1,ATSSGTSGKVETQY
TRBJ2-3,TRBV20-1,SARRDTQY
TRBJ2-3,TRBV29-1,SVENRLANEDTQY
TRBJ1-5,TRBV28,ASSLAGQQGNQPQH
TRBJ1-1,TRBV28,ASSVLMNTEAF
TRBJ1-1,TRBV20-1,SAKQEVTEAF
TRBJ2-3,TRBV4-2,ASSQEISPDTQY
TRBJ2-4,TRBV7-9,ASSLDTGRKNIQY
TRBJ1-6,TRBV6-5,ASSWGTVANSPLH
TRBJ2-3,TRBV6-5,ASSYRLGSTDTQY
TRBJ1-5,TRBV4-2,ASSQGLGDNSNQPQH
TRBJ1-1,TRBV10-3,ATRGTLNTEAF
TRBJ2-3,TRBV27,ASSTGTGPDTQY
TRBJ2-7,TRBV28,ASRVGGYEQY
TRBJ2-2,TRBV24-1,ATSDTRDRYTGELF
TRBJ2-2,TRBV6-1,ASRSDPLNTGELF
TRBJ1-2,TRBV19,ASSTTGTISYT
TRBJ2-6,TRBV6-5,ASSYETSGSSGANVLT
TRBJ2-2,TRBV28,ASSLLQGNTGELF
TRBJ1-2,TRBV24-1,ATSDGGLTYGYT
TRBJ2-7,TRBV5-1,ASSPWGTEVDEQY
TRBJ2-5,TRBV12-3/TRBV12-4,ASTLGAAQETQY
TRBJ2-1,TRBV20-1,SAIAGAPLGEQF
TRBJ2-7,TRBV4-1,ASSPEEDSYEQY
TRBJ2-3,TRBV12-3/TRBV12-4,ASSLGGGTSTDTQY
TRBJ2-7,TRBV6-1,ASSPQVRRGYEQY
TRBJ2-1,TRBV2,ASSEWAGAYNEQF
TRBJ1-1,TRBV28,ASSIQGTEAF
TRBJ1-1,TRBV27,ASSLFWGNTEAF
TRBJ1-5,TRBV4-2,ASSQVPGTSNQPQH